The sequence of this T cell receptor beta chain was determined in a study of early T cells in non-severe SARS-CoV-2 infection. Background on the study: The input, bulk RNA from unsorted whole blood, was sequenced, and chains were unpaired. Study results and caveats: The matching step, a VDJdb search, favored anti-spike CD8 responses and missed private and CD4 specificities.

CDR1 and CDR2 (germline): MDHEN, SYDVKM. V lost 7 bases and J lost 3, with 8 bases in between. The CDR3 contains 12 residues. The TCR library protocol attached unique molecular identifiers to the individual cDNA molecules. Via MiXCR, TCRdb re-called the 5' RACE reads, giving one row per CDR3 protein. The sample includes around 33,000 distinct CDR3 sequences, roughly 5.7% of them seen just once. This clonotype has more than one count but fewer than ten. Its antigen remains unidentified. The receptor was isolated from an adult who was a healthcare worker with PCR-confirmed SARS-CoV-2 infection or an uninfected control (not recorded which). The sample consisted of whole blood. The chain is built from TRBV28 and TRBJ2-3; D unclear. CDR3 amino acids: CASTSDTDTQYF. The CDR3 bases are TGTGCCAGCACCTCAGATACAGATACGCAGTATTTT.